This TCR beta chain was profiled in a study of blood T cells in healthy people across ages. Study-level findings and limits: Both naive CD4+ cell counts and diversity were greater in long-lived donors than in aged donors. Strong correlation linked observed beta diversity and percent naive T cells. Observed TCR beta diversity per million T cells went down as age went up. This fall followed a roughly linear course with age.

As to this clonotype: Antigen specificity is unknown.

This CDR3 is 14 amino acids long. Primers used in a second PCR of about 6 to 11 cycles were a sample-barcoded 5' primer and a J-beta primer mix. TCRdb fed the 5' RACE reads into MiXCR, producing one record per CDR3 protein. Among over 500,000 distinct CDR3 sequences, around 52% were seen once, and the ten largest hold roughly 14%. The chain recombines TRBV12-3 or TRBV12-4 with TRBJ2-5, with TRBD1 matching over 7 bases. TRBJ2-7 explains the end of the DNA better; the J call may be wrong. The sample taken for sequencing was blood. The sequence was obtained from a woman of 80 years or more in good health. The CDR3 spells CASSTNRGFNEQYF. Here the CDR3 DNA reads TGTGCCAGCAGCACGAACAGGGGTTTCAACGAGCAGTACTTC.